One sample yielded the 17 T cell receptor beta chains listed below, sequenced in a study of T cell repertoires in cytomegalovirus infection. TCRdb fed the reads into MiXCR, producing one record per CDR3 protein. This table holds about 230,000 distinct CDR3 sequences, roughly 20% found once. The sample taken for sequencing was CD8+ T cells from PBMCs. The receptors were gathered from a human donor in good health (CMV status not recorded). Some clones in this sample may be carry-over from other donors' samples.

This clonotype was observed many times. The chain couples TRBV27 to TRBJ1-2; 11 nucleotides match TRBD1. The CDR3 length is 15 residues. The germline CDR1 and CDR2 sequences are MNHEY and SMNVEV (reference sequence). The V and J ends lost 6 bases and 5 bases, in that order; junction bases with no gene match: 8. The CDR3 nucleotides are TGTGCCAGCAGCCCCGGGACAGGGGGTTTGTATGGCTACACCTTC. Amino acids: CASSPGTGGLYGYTF.

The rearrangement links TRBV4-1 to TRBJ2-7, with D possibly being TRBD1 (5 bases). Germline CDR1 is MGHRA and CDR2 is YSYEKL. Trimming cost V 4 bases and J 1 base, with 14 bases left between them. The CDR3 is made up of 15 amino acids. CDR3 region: CASSPGTAGSYEQYF. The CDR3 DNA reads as TGCGCCAGCAGCCCAGGAACGGCAGGGTCCTACGAGCAGTACTTC.

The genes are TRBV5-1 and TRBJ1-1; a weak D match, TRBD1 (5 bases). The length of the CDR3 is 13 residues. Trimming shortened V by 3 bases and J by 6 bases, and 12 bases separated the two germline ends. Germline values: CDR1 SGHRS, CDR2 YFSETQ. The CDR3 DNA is TGCGCCAGCAGCTGGGACGCGGGCCCTGAAGCTTTCTTT. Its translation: CASSWDAGPEAFF.

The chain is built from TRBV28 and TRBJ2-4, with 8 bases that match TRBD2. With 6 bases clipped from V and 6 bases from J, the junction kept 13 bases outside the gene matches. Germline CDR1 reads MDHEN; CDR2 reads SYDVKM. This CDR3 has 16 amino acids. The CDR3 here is CASRRAGDLGGNIQYF. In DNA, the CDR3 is TGTGCCAGCAGGAGAGCGGGGGACCTAGGGGGAAACATTCAGTACTTC.

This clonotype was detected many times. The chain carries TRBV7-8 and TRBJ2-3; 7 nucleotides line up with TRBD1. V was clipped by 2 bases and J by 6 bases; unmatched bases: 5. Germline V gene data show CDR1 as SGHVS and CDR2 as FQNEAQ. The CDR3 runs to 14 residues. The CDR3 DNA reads TGTGCCAGCAGCTTACAGGGGGTGCCGGATACGCAGTATTTT. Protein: CASSLQGVPDTQYF.

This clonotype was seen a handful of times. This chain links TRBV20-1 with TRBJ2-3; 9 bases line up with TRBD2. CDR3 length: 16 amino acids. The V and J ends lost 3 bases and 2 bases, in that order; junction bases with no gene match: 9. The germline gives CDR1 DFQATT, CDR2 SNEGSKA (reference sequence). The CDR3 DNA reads TGCAGTGCTAGCTCCGAAGCGGGGGGAAACACAGATACGCAGTATTTT. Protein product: CSASSEAGGNTDTQYF.

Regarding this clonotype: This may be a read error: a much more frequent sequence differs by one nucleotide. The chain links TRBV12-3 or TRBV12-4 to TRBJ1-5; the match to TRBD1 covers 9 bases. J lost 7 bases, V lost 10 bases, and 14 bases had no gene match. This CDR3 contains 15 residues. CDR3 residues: CATALTGGRQQPQHF. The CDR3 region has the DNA TGTGCCACCGCCCTCACAGGGGGCCGGCAACAGCCCCAGCATTTT.

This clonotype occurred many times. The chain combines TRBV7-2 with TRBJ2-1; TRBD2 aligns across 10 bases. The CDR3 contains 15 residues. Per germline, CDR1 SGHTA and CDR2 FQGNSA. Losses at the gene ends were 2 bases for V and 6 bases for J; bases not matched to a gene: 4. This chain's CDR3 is CASSLISGGGNEQFF. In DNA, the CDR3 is TGTGCCAGCAGCTTAATCAGCGGGGGGGGCAATGAGCAGTTCTTC. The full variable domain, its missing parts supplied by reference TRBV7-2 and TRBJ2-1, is GAGVSQSPSNKVTEKGKDVELRCDPISGHTALYWYRQSLGQGLEFLIYFQGNSAPDKSGLPSDRFSAERTGGSVSTLTIQRTQQEDSAVYLCASSLISGGGNEQFFGPGTRLTVL.

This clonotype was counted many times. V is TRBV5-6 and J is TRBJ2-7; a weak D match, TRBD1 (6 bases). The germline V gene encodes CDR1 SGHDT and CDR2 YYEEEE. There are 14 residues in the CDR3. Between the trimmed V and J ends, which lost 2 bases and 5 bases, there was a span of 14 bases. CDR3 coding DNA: TGTGCCAGCAGCTTCCAACAGGGTATCCACGAGCAGTACTTC. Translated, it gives CASSFQQGIHEQYF.

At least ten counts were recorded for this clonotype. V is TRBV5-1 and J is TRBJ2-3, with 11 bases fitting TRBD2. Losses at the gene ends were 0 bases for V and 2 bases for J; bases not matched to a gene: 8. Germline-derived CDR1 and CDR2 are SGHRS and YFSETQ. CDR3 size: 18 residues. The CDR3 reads CASSLGVPTSGDTDTQYF. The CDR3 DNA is TGCGCCAGCAGCTTGGGGGTCCCGACTAGCGGGGACACAGATACGCAGTATTTT. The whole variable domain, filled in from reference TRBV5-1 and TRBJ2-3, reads KAGVTQTPRYLIKTRGQQVTLSCSPISGHRSVSWYQQTPGQGLQFLFEYFSETQRNKGNFPGRFSGRQFSNSRSEMNVSTLELGDSALYLCASSLGVPTSGDTDTQYFGPGTRLTVL.

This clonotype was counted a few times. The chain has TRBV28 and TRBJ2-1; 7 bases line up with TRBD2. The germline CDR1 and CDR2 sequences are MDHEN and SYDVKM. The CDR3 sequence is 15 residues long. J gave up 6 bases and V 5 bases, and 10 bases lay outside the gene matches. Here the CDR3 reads CASSPRLRLANEQFF. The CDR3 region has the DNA TGTGCCAGCAGTCCGAGGCTTCGACTAGCCAATGAGCAGTTCTTC.

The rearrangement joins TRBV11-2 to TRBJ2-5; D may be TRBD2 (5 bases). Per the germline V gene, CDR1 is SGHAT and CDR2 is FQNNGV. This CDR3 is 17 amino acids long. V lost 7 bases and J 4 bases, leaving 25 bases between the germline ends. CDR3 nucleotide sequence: TGTGCCAGCACATCAGGAGCGGCGGTACTGGAGGCAGAGACCCAGTACTTC. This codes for CASTSGAAVLEAETQYF.

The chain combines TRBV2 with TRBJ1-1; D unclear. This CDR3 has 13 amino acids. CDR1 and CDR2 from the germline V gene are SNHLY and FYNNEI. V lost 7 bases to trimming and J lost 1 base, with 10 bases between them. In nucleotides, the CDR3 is TGTGCCAGCATAGGCGGCACGAACACTGAAGCTTTCTTT. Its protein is CASIGGTNTEAFF.

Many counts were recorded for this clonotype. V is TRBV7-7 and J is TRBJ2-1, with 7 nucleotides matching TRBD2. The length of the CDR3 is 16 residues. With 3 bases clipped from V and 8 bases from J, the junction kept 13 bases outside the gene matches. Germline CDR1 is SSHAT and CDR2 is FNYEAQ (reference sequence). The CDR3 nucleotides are TGTGCCAGCAGCTTTAAAGCGGGGAGCCCCCTGGATGAGCAGTTCTTC. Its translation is CASSFKAGSPLDEQFF. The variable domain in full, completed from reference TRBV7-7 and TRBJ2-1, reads GAGVSQSPRYKVTKRGQDVTLRCDPISSHATLYWYQQALGQGPEFLTYFNYEAQPDKSGLPSDRFSAERPEGSISTLTIQRTEQRDSAMYRCASSFKAGSPLDEQFFGPGTRLTVL.

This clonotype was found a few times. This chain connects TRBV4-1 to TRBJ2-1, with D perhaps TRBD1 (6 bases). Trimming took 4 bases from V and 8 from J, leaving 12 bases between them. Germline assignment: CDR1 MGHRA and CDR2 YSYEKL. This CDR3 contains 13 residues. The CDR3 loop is CASSRETGHEQFF. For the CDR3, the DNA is TGCGCCAGCAGCCGTGAGACAGGCCATGAGCAGTTCTTC.

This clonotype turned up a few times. The CDR3 DNA reads TGTGCCAGCAGCTTACCGGGACGGGCTTGGGATACGCAGTATTTT. This encodes CASSLPGRAWDTQYF. V usage is TRBV7-9 and J usage is TRBJ2-3; D could derive from TRBD1 or TRBD2 (5 bases each). The germline V gene has CDR1 SEHNR and CDR2 FQNEAQ (reference sequence). V shed 2 bases and J shed 6 bases, with 15 bases lying between them. The CDR3 spans 15 residues.

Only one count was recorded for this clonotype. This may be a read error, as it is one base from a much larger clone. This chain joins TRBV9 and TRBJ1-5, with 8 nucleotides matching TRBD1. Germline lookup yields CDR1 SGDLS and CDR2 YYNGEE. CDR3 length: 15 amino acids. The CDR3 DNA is TGTGTCAGCAGCCCGACAGGGGACCCCAATCAGCCCCAGCATTTT. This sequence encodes CVSSPTGDPNQPQHF.